The 21 T cell receptor beta chains given below trace back to one sample, sequenced in a study of T-cell memory formation after mild COVID-19. One entry per CDR3 protein results from TCRdb running MiXCR on the 5' RACE reads. The data show about 500,000 distinct CDR3 sequences, just over 20% seen once. Sequencing used PBMCs or a T cell subset sorted from them (not recorded which). The origin of the receptors is an adult woman who had mild COVID-19 (a few samples of this study predate the infection). Cell type and time point are not known.

The CDR3 sequence is CASSGQYQETQYF. As DNA, the CDR3 is TGTGCCAGTTCCGGACAGTACCAAGAGACCCAGTACTTC. This sequence joins TRBV18 and TRBJ2-5, with D perhaps matching TRBD1 (6 bases). The CDR3 is 13 amino acids. Germline V CDR1 and CDR2: KGHSH, LQKENI. V dropped 9 bases and J dropped 0 bases, with 11 bases sitting between them.

The V call is TRBV20-1, the J call TRBJ1-2; 9 bases agree with TRBD1. CDR3 length: 15 amino acids. Germline CDR1 reads DFQATT; CDR2 reads SNEGSKA (reference sequence). V lost 6 bases, J lost 7 bases, and 15 bases stayed unmatched. The chain's CDR3 is CSATPGRDRVFGYTF. CDR3 DNA sequence: TGCAGTGCCACTCCTGGCCGGGACAGGGTTTTTGGCTACACCTTC.

This chain joins TRBV4-1 and TRBJ2-1; a possible D gene is TRBD1 (5 bases). With 3 bases removed from V and 6 bases from J, the gap between germline ends came to 18 bases. The CDR3 contains 16 residues. From germline, CDR1 is MGHRA and CDR2 YSYEKL. The CDR3 is CASSHILTDKRNEQFF. The CDR3 region has the DNA TGCGCCAGCAGCCATATCCTGACAGACAAGCGCAATGAGCAGTTCTTC.

The DNA for the CDR3 is TGTGCCAGCAGCTCCGACTGGGGGGCTGAGACCCAGTACTTC. This translates into CASSSDWGAETQYF. V and J are TRBV7-8 and TRBJ2-5, with D perhaps being TRBD1 or TRBD2 (6 bases each). The CDR3 has 14 amino acids. V dropped 4 bases and J dropped 5 bases, with 14 bases sitting between them. The germline V gene encodes CDR1 SGHVS and CDR2 FQNEAQ.

This clonotype was observed a few times. J is TRBJ1-1 and V is TRBV29-1; D perhaps matches TRBD1 (5 bases). The V gene's germline CDR1 is SQVTM and CDR2 ANQGSEA. V was shortened by 5 bases and J by 0 bases, with 7 bases between the two germline ends. The CDR3 consists of 12 residues. CDR3 sequence: CSVSQVNTEAFF. CDR3 sequence (DNA): TGCAGCGTTTCACAGGTGAACACTGAAGCTTTCTTT.

This clonotype occurred many times. The chain recombines TRBV9 with TRBJ2-1; D unclear. The ends were cut back, 3 bases at V and 0 bases at J, with 10 bases in the middle. Germline CDR1 is SGDLS and CDR2 is YYNGEE. This CDR3 has 15 residues. The CDR3 sequence is CASSAQSVSYNEQFF. In nucleotides, the CDR3 is TGTGCCAGCAGCGCCCAAAGTGTCTCCTACAATGAGCAGTTCTTC.

In this sample, this clonotype turned up a few times. The CDR3 coding sequence is TGTGCCACCAGTGAAAATACCGGGAGATCCTACAATGAGCAGTTCTTC. Residues: CATSENTGRSYNEQFF. The rearrangement uses TRBV24-1 and TRBJ2-1; weak D call: TRBD2 (6 bases). V lost 4 bases and J 1 base, leaving 13 bases between the germline ends. This CDR3 is built from 16 residues. Germline CDR1 and CDR2: KGHDR and SFDVKD.

This sequence joins TRBV4-1 and TRBJ2-2; TRBD1 matches 9 bases. J lost 7 bases, V lost 2 bases, and 8 bases had no gene match. Per germline, CDR1 MGHRA and CDR2 YSYEKL. There are 16 residues in the CDR3. The chain's CDR3 is CASSQSPGQGVGELFF. The CDR3 DNA sequence: TGCGCCAGCAGCCAATCCCCGGGACAGGGTGTCGGGGAGCTGTTTTTT.

This chain uses TRBV7-3 with TRBJ2-1; a weak D match, TRBD2 (5 bases). In germline, CDR1 is SGHTA, CDR2 FQGTGA. Trimming left V 1 base short and J 9 bases short, with 16 bases between. CDR3 length: 15 residues. The CDR3 protein is CASSLIGEGDTEQFF. Here the CDR3 DNA reads TGTGCCAGCAGCTTAATTGGTGAGGGAGATACTGAGCAGTTCTTC.

This clonotype appeared a few times. The V call is TRBV6-6, the J call TRBJ1-2; TRBD1 is a possible D gene (5 bases). The CDR3 length is 14 residues. Germline V gives CDR1 MNHNY, CDR2 SVGAGI (reference sequence). V was cut by 2 bases and J by 3 bases, with 10 bases left in between. The CDR3 here is CASSYPGTDYGYTF. The CDR3 DNA follows: TGTGCCAGCAGTTACCCAGGGACGGACTATGGCTACACCTTC.

This clonotype was seen at least ten times. V and J are TRBV5-5 and TRBJ1-2; a possible D gene is TRBD1 (5 bases). V was cut by 2 bases and J by 3 bases, with 8 bases left in between. In germline, CDR1 is SGHKS, CDR2 YYEKEE (reference sequence). The CDR3 consists of 13 residues. The CDR3 bases are TGTGCCAGCAGCTTCGGGACGGACTATGGCTACACCTTC. This gives the protein CASSFGTDYGYTF.

V and J are TRBV10-3 and TRBJ1-5; 9 bases map to TRBD1. The ends lost 4 bases at V and 1 base at J; junction bases unmatched: 8. CDR1 is ENHRY, CDR2 SYGVKD, per germline. The CDR3 loop spans 17 amino acids. The CDR3 region has the DNA TGTGCCATCAGTGGGGACAGGGTACGTTCGAGCAATCAGCCCCAGCATTTT. As protein: CAISGDRVRSSNQPQHF.

The chain recombines TRBV7-8 with TRBJ1-2; no clear D gene. CDR3 length equals 11 residues. Trimming took off 5 bases at V and 8 bases at J, with 9 bases between the two ends. CDR1 is SGHVS and CDR2 is FQNEAQ in the germline V gene. This CDR3 is CASSPQEGYTF. The CDR3 DNA sequence: TGTGCCAGCAGCCCCCAGGAGGGCTACACCTTC.

This rearrangement joins TRBV5-1 to TRBJ1-4; possibly TRBD1 for D (6 bases). The CDR3 runs 17 residues. V lost 3 bases and J lost 3, with 18 bases in between. CDR1 and CDR2 (germline): SGHRS, YFSETQ. The CDR3: CASSSVGSGAPNEKLFF. CDR3 DNA: TGCGCCAGCAGCTCGGTGGGGTCGGGGGCACCTAATGAAAAACTGTTTTTT.

This clonotype has a handful of counts. The CDR3 is CASTGQGDLTDTQYF. As DNA, the CDR3 is TGTGCCAGCACGGGACAGGGGGACCTCACAGATACGCAGTATTTT. J is TRBJ2-3 and V is TRBV6-5; 11 positions match TRBD1. The CDR3 spans 15 residues. From germline, CDR1 is MNHEY and CDR2 SVGAGI. Unmatched junction bases numbered 5, after V lost 7 bases and J lost 2 bases.

This clonotype was observed at least ten times. The chain links TRBV29-1 to TRBJ2-4; D ambiguous. V was trimmed by 4 bases and J by 0 bases, leaving 7 bases between them. CDR1 SQVTM and CDR2 ANQGSEA come from the germline V gene. The CDR3 covers 13 residues. The CDR3 is CSVAVAAKNIQYF. DNA of the CDR3: TGCAGCGTTGCGGTAGCAGCCAAAAACATTCAGTACTTC.

J is TRBJ1-3 and V is TRBV5-6, with unresolved D. The CDR3 extends over 15 amino acids. Germline values: CDR1 SGHDT, CDR2 YYEEEE. The ends were cut back, 2 bases at V and 7 bases at J, with 16 bases in the middle. Here the CDR3 reads CASSFQDLRANTIYF. In DNA, the CDR3 is TGTGCCAGCAGCTTTCAGGACCTACGCGCGAACACCATATATTTT.

This chain joins TRBV6-5 and TRBJ2-7, with 7 bases fitting TRBD2. Trimming took 6 bases from V and 1 from J; bases not matched to a gene: 6. CDR1 and CDR2 (germline): MNHEY, SVGAGI. The CDR3 is 14 amino acids. This chain's CDR3 is CASRQSGVSYEQYF. The CDR3 DNA is TGTGCCAGCAGACAAAGCGGGGTTTCCTACGAGCAGTACTTC.

This clonotype was found a few times. The chain uses TRBV29-1 and TRBJ2-2; either TRBD1 or TRBD2 may fit D (6 bases each). The CDR3 totals 15 residues. Germline CDR1 reads SQVTM; CDR2 reads ANQGSEA. V was pared by 2 bases and J by 4 bases, with 14 bases between. Written as DNA, the CDR3 is TGCAGCGTTGAAACGGGGGCTCAAGGCACCGGGGAGCTGTTTTTT. Translating gives CSVETGAQGTGELFF.

In its sample, this clonotype was seen a few times. In DNA, the CDR3 is TGTGCCAGCAGCTTAGCGGGGATTCGTTACAATGAGCAGTTCTTC. Protein: CASSLAGIRYNEQFF. The rearrangement joins TRBV7-3 to TRBJ2-1, with D perhaps TRBD2 (6 bases). The CDR3 has 15 residues. CDR1 is SGHTA, CDR2 FQGTGA, per germline. The V end was cut by 2 bases, the J end by 4 bases, with 12 bases between.

In its sample, this clonotype was seen a few times. The V and J genes are TRBV18 and TRBJ2-7; 8 nucleotides agree with TRBD1. Germline V gene data show CDR1 as KGHSH and CDR2 as LQKENI. Trimming took 3 bases from V and 2 from J; bases not matched to a gene: 3. The CDR3 spans 14 residues. CDR3 region: CASSPSQGAYEQYF. CDR3 bases: TGTGCCAGCTCACCCTCACAGGGGGCCTACGAGCAGTACTTC.